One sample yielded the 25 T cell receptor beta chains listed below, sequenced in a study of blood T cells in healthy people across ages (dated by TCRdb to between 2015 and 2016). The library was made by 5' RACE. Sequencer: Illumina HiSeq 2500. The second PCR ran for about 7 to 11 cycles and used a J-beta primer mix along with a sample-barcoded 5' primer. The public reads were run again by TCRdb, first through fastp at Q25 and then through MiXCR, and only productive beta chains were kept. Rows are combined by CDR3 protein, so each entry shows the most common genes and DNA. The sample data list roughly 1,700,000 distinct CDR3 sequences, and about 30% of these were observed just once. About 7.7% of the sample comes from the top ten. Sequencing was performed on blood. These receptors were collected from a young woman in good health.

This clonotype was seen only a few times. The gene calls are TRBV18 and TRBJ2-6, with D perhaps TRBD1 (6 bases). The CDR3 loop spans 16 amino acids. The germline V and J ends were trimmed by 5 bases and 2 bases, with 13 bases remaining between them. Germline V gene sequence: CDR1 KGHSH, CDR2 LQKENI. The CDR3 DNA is TGTGCCAGCTCATCCTCACAGGGCACTGGGGCCAACGTCCTGACTTTC. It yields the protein CASSSSQGTGANVLTF.

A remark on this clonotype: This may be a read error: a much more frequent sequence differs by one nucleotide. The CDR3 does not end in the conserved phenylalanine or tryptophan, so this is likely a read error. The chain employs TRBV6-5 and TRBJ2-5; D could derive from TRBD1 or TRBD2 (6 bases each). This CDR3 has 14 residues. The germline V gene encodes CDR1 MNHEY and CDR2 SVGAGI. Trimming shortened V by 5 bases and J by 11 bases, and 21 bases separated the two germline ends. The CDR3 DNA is TGTGCCAGCAGTGACGGCGGTAGTAGGGGGGAGCAGTACTGC. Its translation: CASSDGGSRGEQYC.

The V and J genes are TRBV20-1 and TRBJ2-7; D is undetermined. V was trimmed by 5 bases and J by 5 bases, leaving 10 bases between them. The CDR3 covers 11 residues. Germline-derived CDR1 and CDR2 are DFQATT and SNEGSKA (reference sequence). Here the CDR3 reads CSAGPRDEQYF. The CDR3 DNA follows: TGCAGTGCTGGGCCCCGGGACGAGCAGTACTTC.

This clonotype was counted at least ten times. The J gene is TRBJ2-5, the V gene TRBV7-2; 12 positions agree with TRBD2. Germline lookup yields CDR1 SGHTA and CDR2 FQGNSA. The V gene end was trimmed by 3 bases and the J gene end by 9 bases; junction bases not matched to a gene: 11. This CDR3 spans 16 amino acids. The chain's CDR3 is CASSFASGGGGVSQYF. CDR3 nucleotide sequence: TGTGCCAGCAGCTTCGCTAGCGGGGGGGGCGGGGTATCCCAGTACTTC.

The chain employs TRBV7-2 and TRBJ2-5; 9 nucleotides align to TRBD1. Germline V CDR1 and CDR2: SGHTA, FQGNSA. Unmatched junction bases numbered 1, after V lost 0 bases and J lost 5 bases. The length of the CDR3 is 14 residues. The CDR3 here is CTSSLAGTGETQYF. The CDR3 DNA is TGTACCAGCAGCTTAGCCGGGACAGGGGAGACCCAGTACTTC. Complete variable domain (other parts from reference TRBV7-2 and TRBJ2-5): GAGVSQSPSNKVTEKGKDVELRCDPISGHTALYWYRQSLGQGLEFLIYFQGNSAPDKSGLPSDRFSAERTGGSVSTLTIQRTQQEDSAVYLCTSSLAGTGETQYFGPGTRLLVL.

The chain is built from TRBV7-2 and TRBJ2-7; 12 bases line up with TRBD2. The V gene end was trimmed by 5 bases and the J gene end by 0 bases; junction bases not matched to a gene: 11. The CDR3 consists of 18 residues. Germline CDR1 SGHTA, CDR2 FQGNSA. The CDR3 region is CASSLRRTSGIVSYEQYF. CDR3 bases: TGTGCCAGCAGCCTTCGGAGGACTAGCGGGATTGTCTCCTACGAGCAGTACTTC.

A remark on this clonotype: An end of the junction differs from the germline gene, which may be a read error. The CDR3 DNA reads as TGTGCCGGCAGCTTAAAAGCGGGGCCATACAATGAGCAGTTCTTC. Amino acids: CAGSLKAGPYNEQFF. V and J are TRBV7-9 and TRBJ2-1; 7 bases are shared with TRBD2. The CDR3 loop spans 15 amino acids. Per germline, CDR1 SEHNR and CDR2 FQNEAQ (reference sequence).

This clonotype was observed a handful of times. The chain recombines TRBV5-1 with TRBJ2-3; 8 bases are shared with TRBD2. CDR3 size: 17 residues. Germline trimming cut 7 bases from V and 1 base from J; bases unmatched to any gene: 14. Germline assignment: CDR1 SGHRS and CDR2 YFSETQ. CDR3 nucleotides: TGCGCCAGCGTCGAGGTAGCGGGACTTACTGGCACAGATACGCAGTATTTT. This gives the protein CASVEVAGLTGTDTQYF.

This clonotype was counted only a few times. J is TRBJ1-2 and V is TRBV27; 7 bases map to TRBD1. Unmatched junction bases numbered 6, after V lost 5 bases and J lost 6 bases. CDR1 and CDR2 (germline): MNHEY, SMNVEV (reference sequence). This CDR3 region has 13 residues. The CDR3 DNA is TGTGCCAGCAGTCCACAGGGGCGGCATGGCTACACCTTC. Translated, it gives CASSPQGRHGYTF.

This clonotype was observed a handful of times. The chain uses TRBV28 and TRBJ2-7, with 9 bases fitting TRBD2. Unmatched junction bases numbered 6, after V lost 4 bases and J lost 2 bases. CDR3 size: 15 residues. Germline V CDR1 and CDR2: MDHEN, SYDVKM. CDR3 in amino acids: CASSYAGGLPYEQYF. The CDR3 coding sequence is TGTGCCAGCAGTTACGCGGGGGGGCTCCCCTACGAGCAGTACTTC.

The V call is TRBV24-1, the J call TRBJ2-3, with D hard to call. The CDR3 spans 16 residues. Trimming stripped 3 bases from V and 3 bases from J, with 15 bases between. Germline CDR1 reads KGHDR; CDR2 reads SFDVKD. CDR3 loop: CATSDGTQVGTDTQYF. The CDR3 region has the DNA TGTGCCACCAGTGATGGTACGCAGGTCGGAACAGATACGCAGTATTTT.

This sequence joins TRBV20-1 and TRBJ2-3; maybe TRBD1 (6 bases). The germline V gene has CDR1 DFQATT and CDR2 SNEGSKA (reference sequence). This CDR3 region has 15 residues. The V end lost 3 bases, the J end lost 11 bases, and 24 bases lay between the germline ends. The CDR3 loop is CSASMGRSSTRGQYF. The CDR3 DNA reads TGCAGTGCTAGTATGGGGCGCTCCAGCACCAGGGGGCAGTATTTT.

The CDR3, as DNA: TGTGCCAGCAGTCCTTCGACAGGGTCTCAGCCCCAGCATTTT. It is translated as CASSPSTGSQPQHF. The chain joins TRBV12-3 or TRBV12-4 to TRBJ1-5, with 7 bases lining up with TRBD1. V trimming: 5 bases; J trimming: 6 bases; junction bases outside the gene matches: 7. The CDR3 sequence is 14 residues long.

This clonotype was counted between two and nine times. CDR3 nucleotides: TGCGCCAGCAGCCAGGAACCTACAAGAAACACCGGGGAGCTGTTTTTT. Protein: CASSQEPTRNTGELFF. The J gene is TRBJ2-2, the V gene TRBV5-1; no clear D gene. Looked up from germline, CDR1 is SGHRS and CDR2 is YFSETQ. The ends were cut back, 4 bases at V and 2 bases at J, with 15 bases in the middle. This CDR3 has 16 residues.

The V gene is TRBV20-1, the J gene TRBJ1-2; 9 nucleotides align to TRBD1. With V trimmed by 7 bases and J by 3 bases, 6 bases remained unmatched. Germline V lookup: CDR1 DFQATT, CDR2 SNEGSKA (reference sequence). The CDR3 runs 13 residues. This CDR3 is CSVFRTGDYGYTF. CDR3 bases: TGCAGTGTTTTCCGGACAGGGGACTATGGCTACACCTTC.

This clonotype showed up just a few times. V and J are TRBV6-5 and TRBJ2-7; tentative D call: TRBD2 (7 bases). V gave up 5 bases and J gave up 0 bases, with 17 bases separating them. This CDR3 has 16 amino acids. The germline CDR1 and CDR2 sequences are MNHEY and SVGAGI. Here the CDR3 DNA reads TGTGCCAGCAGTAGGGGGGGGCTAGCGGACTCCTACGAGCAGTACTTC. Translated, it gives CASSRGGLADSYEQYF.

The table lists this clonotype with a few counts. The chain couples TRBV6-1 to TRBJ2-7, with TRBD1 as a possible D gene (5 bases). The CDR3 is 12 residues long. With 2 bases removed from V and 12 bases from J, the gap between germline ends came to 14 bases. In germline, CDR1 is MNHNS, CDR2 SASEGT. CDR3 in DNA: TGTGCCAGCAGTGAACCGCCGGACAACTCGTACTTC. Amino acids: CASSEPPDNSYF.

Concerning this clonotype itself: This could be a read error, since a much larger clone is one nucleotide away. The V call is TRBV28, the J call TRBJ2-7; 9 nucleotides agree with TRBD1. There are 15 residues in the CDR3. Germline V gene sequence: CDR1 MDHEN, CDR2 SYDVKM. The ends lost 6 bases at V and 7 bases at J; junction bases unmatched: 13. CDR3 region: CASRMDRGWFNEQYF. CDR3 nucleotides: TGTGCCAGCAGGATGGACAGGGGATGGTTTAATGAGCAGTACTTC.

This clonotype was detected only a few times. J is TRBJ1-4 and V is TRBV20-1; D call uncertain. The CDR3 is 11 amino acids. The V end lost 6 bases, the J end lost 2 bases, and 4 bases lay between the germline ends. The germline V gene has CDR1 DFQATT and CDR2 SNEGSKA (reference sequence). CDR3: CSARTNEKLFF. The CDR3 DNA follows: TGCAGTGCGAGGACTAATGAAAAACTGTTTTTT.

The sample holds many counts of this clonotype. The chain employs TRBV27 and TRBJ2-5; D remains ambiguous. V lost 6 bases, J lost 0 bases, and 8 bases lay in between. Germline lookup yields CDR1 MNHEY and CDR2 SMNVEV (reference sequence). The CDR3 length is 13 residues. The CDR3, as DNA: TGTGCCAGCAGCCCACGGTACCAAGAGACCCAGTACTTC. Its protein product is CASSPRYQETQYF.

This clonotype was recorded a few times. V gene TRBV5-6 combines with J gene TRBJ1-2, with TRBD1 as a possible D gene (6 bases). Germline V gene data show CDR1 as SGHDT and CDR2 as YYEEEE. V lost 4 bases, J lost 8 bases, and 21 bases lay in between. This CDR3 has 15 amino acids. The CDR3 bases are TGTGCCAGCAGCCTGGAGTCGACAGGCCTAAGGGGCTACACCTTC. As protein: CASSLESTGLRGYTF.

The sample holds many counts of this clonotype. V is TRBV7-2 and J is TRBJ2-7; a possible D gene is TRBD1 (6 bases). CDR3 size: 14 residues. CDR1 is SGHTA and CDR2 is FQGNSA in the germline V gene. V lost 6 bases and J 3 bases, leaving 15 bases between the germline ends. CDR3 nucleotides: TGTGCCAGCAGTTCCCCGACAGGTCTCTACGAGCAGTACTTC. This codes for CASSSPTGLYEQYF.

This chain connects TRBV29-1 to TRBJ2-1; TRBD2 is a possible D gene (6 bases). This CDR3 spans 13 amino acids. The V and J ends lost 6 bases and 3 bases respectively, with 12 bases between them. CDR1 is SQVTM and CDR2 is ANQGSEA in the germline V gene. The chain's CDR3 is CSVGGLHYNEQFF. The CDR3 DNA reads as TGCAGCGTCGGGGGACTGCACTACAATGAGCAGTTCTTC.

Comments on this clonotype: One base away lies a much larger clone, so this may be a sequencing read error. In nucleotides, the CDR3 is TGCAGTGCTCCGGGACAGGGGGCGTGGGGGCAGTACTTC. This gives the protein CSAPGQGAWGQYF. The chain has TRBV20-1 and TRBJ2-7, with 12 nucleotides matching TRBD1. V dropped 5 bases and J dropped 9; count of bases not matched to a gene: 8. From germline, CDR1 is DFQATT and CDR2 SNEGSKA (reference sequence). The CDR3 covers 13 residues.

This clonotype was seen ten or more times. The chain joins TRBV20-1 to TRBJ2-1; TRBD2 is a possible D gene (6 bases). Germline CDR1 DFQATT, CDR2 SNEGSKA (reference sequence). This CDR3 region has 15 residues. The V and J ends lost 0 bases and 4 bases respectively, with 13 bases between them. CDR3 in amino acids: CSARDPGGVYNEQFF. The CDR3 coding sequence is TGCAGTGCTAGAGATCCCGGCGGGGTTTACAATGAGCAGTTCTTC.